This entry concerns a single TCR beta chain. Its matching antigen is unknown. The data are from a study of OX40 agonist ivuxolimab in advanced cancers. Study information: A mean age of approximately 60 years, range roughly 20 to 80, was recorded, and more than 80% were male. Anti-PD-1, anti-PD-L1 or anti-CTLA-4 therapy given earlier was allowed, and 35% to 50% had some. Whole-study findings and limits: No antigen was identified for the clonally expanded peripheral T cells. Circulating CD4+ and CD8+ T cells showed clonal expansion by week 6 at 0.1 to 3.0 mg/kg.

CDR3 length: 14 residues. The germline gives CDR1 SGHTA, CDR2 FQGNSA. V trimming: 2 bases; J trimming: 7 bases; junction bases outside the gene matches: 7. Data came from immunoSEQ multiplex PCR; TCRdb stores just in-frame clones and leaves some out. The sample has around 70,000 clones; approximately 80% are singletons. This TCR was recovered from an adult with an advanced solid tumor such as melanoma, head and neck, liver or kidney cancer. This material consisted of CD4+ or CD8+ T cells sorted from blood, taken in a trial of the OX40 agonist ivuxolimab. The chain joins TRBV7-2 to TRBJ1-1; 7 bases map to TRBD1. The CDR3 coding sequence is TGTGCCAGCAGCTTATTTTTGGGACAGAGTGAAGCTTTCTTT. This codes for CASSLFLGQSEAFF. Full variable domain (remainder filled in from reference TRBV7-2 and TRBJ1-1): GAGVSQSPSNKVTEKGKDVELRCDPISGHTALYWYRQSLGQGLEFLIYFQGNSAPDKSGLPSDRFSAERTGGSVSTLTIQRTQQEDSAVYLCASSLFLGQSEAFFGQGTRLTVV.